The T cell receptor (beta chain) under discussion was sequenced for a study of long-term antiretroviral therapy in people with HIV. Version v3.0 of the immunoSEQ assay was performed at survey level. Produced via immunoSEQ multiplex PCR; TCRdb's table is partial and in-frame only. The sample consists of fewer than 30,000 clones, around 84% of them appearing once. People in the study who had HIV all got their treatment in the United States. This clone has more than one count but fewer than ten. From germline, CDR1 is SGHVS and CDR2 FQNEAQ. The junction had 4 bases not matched to a gene; V was cut back by 7 bases and J by 4 bases. This CDR3 comprises 13 residues.

The chain uses TRBV7-8 and TRBJ1-2, with TRBD1 identical over 9 bases. Sequencing used unsorted PBMCs, obtained 4.4 years after starting antiretroviral therapy. The sequence came from a young man with HIV. This chain's CDR3 is CASKGQGSYGYTF. Here the CDR3 DNA reads TGTGCCAGCAAGGGACAGGGCAGCTATGGCTACACCTTC.